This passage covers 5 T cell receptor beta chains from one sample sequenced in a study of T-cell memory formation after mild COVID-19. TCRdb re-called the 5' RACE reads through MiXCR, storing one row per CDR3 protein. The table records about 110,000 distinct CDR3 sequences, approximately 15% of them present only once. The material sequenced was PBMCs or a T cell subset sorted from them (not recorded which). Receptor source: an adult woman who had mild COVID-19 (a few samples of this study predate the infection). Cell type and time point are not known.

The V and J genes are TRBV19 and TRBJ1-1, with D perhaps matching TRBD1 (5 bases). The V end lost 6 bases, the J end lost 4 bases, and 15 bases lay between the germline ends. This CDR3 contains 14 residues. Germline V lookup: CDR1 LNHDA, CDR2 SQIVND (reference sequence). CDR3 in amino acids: CASRDAGGITEAFF. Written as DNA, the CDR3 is TGTGCCAGTAGGGACGCTGGGGGAATCACTGAAGCTTTCTTT.

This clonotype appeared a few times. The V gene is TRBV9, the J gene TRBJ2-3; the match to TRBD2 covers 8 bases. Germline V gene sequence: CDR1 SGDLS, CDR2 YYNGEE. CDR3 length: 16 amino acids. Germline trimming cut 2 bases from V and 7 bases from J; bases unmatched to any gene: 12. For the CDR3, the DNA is TGTGCCAGCAGCGTTTCAGCGGGAGCCGGTCGGAATACGCAGTATTTT. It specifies CASSVSAGAGRNTQYF.

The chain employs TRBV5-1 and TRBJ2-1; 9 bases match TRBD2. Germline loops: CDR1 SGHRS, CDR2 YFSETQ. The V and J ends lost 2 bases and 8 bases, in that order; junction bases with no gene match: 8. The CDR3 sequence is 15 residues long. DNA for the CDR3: TGCGCCAGCAGCTTAATAGCGGGAGAGGAAGATGAGCAGTTCTTC. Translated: CASSLIAGEEDEQFF.

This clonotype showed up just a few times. The CDR3 loop is CASSQEGFGRQEAFF. The DNA for the CDR3 is TGCGCCAGCAGCCAAGAGGGGTTTGGACGCCAGGAAGCTTTCTTT. The chain employs TRBV4-1 and TRBJ1-1, with D unclear. Between the trimmed V and J ends, which lost 0 bases and 8 bases, there was a span of 16 bases. Germline V gene sequence: CDR1 MGHRA, CDR2 YSYEKL. The CDR3 is made up of 15 amino acids.

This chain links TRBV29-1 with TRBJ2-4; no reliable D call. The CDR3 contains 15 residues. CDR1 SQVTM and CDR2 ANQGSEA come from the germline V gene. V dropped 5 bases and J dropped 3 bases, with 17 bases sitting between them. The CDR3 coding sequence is TGCAGCGTTCCTGATCCCGCCGTCGGCAAAAACATTCAGTACTTC. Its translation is CSVPDPAVGKNIQYF.